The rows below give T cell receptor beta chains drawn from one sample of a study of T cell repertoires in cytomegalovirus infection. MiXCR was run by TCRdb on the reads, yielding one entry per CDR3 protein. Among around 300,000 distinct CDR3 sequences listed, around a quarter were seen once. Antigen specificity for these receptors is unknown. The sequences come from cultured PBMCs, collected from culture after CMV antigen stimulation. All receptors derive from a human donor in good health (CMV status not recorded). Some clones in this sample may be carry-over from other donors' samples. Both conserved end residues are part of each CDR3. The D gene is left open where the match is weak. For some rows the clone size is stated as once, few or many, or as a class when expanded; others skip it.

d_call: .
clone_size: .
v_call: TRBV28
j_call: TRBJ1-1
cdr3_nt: TGTGCCAGCAGTATCCCAGGGCGGCAAATGAACACTGAAGCTTTCTTT
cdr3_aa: CASSIPGRQMNTEAFF

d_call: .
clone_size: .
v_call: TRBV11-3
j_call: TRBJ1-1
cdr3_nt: TGTGCCAGCAGCTTCGATGGGGGAAACACTGAAGCTTTCTTT
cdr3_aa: CASSFDGGNTEAFF

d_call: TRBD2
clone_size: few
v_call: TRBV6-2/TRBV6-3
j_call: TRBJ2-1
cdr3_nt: TGTGCCAGCAGTTACTCTACTAGCGGGCCTTCCTACAATGAGCAGTTCTTC
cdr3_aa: CASSYSTSGPSYNEQFF

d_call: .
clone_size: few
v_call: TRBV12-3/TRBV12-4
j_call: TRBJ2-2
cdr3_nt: TGTGCCAGCAGTTTAGCCGGGGACACCGGGGAGCTGTTTTTT
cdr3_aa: CASSLAGDTGELFF

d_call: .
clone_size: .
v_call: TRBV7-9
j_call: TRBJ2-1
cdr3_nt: TGTGCCAGCAGACCCCAGCCTGATGAGCAGTTCTTC
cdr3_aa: CASRPQPDEQFF

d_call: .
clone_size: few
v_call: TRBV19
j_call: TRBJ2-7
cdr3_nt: TGTGCCAGTAGTATAATTGTAGGGCGCCACGAGCAGTACTTC
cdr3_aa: CASSIIVGRHEQYF

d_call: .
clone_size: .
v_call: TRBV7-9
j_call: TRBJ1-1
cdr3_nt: TGTGCCAGCAGCCCGGGGCCAGGCAGGGGCCTCGAGGGGAGCACTGAAGCTTTCTTT
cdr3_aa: CASSPGPGRGLEGSTEAFF

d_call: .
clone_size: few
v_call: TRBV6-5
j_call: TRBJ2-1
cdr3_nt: TGTGCCAGCAGTTACTCGGCCGGTGAGAATGAGCAGTTCTTC
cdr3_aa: CASSYSAGENEQFF

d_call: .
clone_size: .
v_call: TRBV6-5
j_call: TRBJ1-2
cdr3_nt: TGTGCCAGCACCCAAGGGGGTGGTAGCTATGGCTACACCTTC
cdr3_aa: CASTQGGGSYGYTF

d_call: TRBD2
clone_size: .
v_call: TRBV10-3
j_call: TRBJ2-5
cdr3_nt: TGTGCCATCAGTTTACAGCCGACTAGCGGGGACCAAGAGACCCAGTACTTC
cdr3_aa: CAISLQPTSGDQETQYF

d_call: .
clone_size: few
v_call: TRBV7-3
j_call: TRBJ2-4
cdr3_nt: TGTGCCAGCAGCTTAACGGCCCCCCTCTTACCAGAAAACATTCAGTACTTC
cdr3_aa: CASSLTAPLLPENIQYF

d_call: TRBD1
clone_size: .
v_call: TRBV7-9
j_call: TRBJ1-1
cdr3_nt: TGTGCCAGCAGCTTTCTGACAGGGGGGTATATTGAAGCTTTCTTT
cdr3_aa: CASSFLTGGYIEAFF

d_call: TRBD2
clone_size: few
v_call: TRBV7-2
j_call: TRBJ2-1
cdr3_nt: TGTGCCAGCAGCTTAAGGTCCGGGGGGAATGAGCAGTTCTTC
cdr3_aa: CASSLRSGGNEQFF

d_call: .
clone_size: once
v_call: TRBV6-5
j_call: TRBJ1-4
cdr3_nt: TGTGCCAGCAGTTACTCGAGCGGGGGCGGTGAAAAACTGTTTTTT
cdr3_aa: CASSYSSGGGEKLFF

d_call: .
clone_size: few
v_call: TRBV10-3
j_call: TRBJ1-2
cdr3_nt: TGTGCCATCAGTGAGGATGAAGTGGGGAACTATGGCTACACCTTC
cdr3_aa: CAISEDEVGNYGYTF

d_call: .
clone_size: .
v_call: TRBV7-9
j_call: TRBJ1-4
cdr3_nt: TGTGCCAGCAGTTGGGACTGGAAACTGTTTTTT
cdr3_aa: CASSWDWKLFF

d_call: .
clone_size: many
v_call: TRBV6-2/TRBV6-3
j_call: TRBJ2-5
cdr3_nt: TGTGCCAGCAGGGCGGCGGGGCGTCTAGGAGAGACCCAGTACTTC
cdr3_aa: CASRAAGRLGETQYF

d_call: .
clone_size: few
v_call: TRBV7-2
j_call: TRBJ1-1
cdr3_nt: TGTGCCAGCAGCACGGGACCTACCAACACTGAAGCTTTCTTT
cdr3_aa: CASSTGPTNTEAFF

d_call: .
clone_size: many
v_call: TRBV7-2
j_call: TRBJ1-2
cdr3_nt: TGTGCCAGCAGCTTAAGCCTACGGACGACCTCTGGCTACACCTTC
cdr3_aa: CASSLSLRTTSGYTF

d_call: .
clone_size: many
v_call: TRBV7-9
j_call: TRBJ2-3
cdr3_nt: TGTGCCAGCAGCTTAGTGGGGGTCTCAGATACGCAGTATTTT
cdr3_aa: CASSLVGVSDTQYF

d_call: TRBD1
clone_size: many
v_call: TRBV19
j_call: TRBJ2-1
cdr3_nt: TGTGCCAGTAAACCGGGACAGGGACGAGGGTCCTACAATGAGCAGTTCTTC
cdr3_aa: CASKPGQGRGSYNEQFF

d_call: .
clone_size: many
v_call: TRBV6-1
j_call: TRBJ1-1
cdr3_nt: TGTGCCAGCAACTCCCGACAGAGAATGAACACTGAAGCTTTCTTT
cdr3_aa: CASNSRQRMNTEAFF

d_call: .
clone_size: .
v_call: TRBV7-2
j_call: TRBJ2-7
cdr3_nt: TGTGCCAGCACCTCCATGGCAGGGACCTCCTACGAGCAGTACTTC
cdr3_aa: CASTSMAGTSYEQYF

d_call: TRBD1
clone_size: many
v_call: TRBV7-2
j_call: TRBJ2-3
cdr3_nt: TGTGCCAGCAGCAGACGATTGGGACAGACCACAGATACGCAGTATTTT
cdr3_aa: CASSRRLGQTTDTQYF

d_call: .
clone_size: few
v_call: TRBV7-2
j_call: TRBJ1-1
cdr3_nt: TGTGCCAGCAGCTCCTCGTTCGGGGGCACTGAAGCTTTCTTT
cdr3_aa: CASSSSFGGTEAFF

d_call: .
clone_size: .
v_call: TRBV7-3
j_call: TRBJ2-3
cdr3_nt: TGTGCCAGCAGCAGGACGCTTGGGAGCACAGATACGCAGTATTTT
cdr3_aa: CASSRTLGSTDTQYF

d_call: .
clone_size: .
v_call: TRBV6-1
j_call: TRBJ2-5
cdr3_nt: TGTGCCAGCAGTTCCACCCGGGCGGGGTCAGAGACCCAGTACTTC
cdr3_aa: CASSSTRAGSETQYF

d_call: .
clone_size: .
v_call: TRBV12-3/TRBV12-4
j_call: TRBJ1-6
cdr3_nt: TGTGCCAGCAGTTTAGTTCCGACAGTTACTTCACCCCTCCACTTT
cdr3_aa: CASSLVPTVTSPLHF

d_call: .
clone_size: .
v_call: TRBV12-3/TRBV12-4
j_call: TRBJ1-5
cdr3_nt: TGTGCCAGCAGTTTAAGAGGGGCGAGCAATCAGCCCCAGCATTTT
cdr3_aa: CASSLRGASNQPQHF

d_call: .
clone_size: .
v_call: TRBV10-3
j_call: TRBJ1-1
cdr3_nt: TGTGCCACCAGGGATGTTCTCGAAGCTTTCTTT
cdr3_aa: CATRDVLEAFF

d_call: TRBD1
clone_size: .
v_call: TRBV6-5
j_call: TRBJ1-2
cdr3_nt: TGTGCCAGCAGCCGGGGGACAGCCTATGGCTACACCTTC
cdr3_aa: CASSRGTAYGYTF

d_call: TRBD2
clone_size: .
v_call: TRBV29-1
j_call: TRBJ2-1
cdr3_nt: TGCAGCGTTGTCCCGGGACTAGCGGGAGGAAAGAATGAGCAGTTCTTC
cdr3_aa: CSVVPGLAGGKNEQFF

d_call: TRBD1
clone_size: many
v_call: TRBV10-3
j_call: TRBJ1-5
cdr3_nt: TGTGCCATCAGCCCCACCGGGACAGGGGCGATTAGGGGGAATCAGCCCCAGCATTTT
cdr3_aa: CAISPTGTGAIRGNQPQHF

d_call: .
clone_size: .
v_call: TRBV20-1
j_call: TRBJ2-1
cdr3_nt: TGCAGTGCTCTCGATCGTCGTGGCAATGAGCAGTTCTTC
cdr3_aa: CSALDRRGNEQFF

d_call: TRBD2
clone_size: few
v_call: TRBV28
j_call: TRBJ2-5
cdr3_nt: TGTGCCAGCAGTTTAGGGACTAGCGGTAGTCTCGGGGTAGAGACCCAGTACTTC
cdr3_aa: CASSLGTSGSLGVETQYF

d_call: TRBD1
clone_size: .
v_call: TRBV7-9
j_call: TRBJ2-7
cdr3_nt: TGTGCCAGCAGCCGGGGACAGGGTGATGTGAACGAGCAGTACTTC
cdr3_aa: CASSRGQGDVNEQYF

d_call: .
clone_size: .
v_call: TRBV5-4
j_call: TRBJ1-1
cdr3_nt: TGTGCCAGCAGCTTGTATCGGGACGGCACTGAAGCTTTCTTT
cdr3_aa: CASSLYRDGTEAFF

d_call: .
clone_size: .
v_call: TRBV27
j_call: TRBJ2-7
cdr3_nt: TGTGCCAGCAAGAGGTCGGACAACCTAGCCTCCGAGCAGTACTTC
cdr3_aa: CASKRSDNLASEQYF

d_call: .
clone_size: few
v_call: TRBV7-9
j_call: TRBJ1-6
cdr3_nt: TGTGCCAGCAGCTTGTTCGGCCAGGTGGTCAGCTCCTATAATTCACCCCTCCACTTT
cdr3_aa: CASSLFGQVVSSYNSPLHF

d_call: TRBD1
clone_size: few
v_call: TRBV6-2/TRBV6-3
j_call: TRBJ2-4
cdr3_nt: TGTGCCAGCAGTTCCAGGACAGGGGTGGCGGGGAACATTCAGTACTTC
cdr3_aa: CASSSRTGVAGNIQYF

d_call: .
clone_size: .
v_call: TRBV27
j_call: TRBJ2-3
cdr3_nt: TGTGCCAGCAGTTTTGCGGCTAGCGCCCTCACAGATACGCAGTATTTT
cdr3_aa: CASSFAASALTDTQYF

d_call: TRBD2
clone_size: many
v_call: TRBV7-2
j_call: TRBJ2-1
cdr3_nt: TGTGCCAGTCGGGCTAAGCGGGGTGGGGGCAATGAGCAGTTCTTC
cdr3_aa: CASRAKRGGGNEQFF

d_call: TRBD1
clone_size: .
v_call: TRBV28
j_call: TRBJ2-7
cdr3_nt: TGTGCCAGCAGTTTCGTCGGGGGGACAGGGGAAGAGTACTTC
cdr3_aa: CASSFVGGTGEEYF

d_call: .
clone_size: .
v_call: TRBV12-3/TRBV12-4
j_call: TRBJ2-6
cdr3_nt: TGTGCCAGCGGTCCCTCTGGGGCCAACGTCCTGACTTTC
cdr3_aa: CASGPSGANVLTF

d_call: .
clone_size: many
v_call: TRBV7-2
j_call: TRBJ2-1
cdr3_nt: TGTGCCAGCAGCACGTGGGAGGCGAGGAATGAGCAGTTCTTC
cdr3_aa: CASSTWEARNEQFF

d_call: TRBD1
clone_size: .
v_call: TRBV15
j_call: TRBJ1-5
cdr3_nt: TGTGCCACCAGGGGGGACAGGGGGGGCGCCGGTCAGCCCCAGCATTTT
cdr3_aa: CATRGDRGGAGQPQHF

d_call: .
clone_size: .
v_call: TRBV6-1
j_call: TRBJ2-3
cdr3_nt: TGTGCCAGCAGTATATCTTTACGCGGAATTGGCACAGATACGCAGTATTTT
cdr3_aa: CASSISLRGIGTDTQYF

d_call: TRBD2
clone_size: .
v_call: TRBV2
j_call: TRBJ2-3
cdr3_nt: TGTGCCAGCGGACTAGCGGGACTCACAGATACGCAGTATTTT
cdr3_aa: CASGLAGLTDTQYF

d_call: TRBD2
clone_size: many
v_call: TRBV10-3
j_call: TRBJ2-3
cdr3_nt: TGTGCCATCAGTAAGCGGGAGAGTACAGATACGCAGTATTTT
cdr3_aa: CAISKRESTDTQYF

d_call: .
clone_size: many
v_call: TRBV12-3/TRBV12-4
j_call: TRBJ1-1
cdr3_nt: TGTGCCAGCAGTTTAGCCCCCGGGCAGTTGACTGAAGCTTTCTTT
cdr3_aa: CASSLAPGQLTEAFF

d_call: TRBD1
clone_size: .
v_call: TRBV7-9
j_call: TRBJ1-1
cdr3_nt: TGTGCCAGCAGCTGGGGACAGTCTGAAGCTTTCTTT
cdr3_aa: CASSWGQSEAFF

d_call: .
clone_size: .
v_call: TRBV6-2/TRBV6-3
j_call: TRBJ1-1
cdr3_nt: TGTGCCAGCAGCCGCACAGGGACCGGAGAAGCTTTCTTT
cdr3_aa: CASSRTGTGEAFF

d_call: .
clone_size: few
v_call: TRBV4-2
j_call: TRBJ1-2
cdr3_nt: TGTGCCAGCAGCCAAGACAACTATGGCTACACCTTC
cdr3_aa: CASSQDNYGYTF

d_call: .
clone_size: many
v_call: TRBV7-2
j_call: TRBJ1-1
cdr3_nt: TGTGCCAGCAGCTTGGGCACGAACACTGAAGCTTTCTTT
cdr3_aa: CASSLGTNTEAFF

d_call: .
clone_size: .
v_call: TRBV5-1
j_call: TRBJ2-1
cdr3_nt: TGCGCCAGCAGCTTGGAGTATGCGGGCGGTATAATGGGGAGTGAGCAGTTCTTC
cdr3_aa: CASSLEYAGGIMGSEQFF

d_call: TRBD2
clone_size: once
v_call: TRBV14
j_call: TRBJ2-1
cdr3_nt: TGTGCCAGCAGCCAACACATAGGACTAGCGTTGTACAATGAGCAGTTCTTC
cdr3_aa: CASSQHIGLALYNEQFF

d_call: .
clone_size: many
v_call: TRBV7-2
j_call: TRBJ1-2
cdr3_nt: TGTGCCAGCAGCTTCGACAGATCCTATGGCTACACCTTC
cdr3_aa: CASSFDRSYGYTF

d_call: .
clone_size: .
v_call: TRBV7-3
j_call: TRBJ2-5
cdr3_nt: TGTGCCAGCAGCTTAACCGCCAGCTATGAAGAGACCCAGTACTTC
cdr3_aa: CASSLTASYEETQYF